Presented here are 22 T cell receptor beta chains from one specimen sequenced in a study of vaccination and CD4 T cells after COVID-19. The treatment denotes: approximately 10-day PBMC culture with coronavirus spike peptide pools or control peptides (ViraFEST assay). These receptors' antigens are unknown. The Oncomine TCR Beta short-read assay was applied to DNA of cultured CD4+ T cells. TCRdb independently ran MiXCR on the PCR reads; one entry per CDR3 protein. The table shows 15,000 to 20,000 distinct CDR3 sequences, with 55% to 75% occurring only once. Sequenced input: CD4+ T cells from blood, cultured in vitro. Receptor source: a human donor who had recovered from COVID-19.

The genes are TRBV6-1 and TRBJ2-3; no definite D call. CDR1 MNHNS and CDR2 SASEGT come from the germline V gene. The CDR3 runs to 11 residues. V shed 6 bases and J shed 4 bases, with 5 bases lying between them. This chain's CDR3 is CASRGSDTQYF. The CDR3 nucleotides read TGTGCCAGCAGGGGATCAGATACGCAGTATTTT.

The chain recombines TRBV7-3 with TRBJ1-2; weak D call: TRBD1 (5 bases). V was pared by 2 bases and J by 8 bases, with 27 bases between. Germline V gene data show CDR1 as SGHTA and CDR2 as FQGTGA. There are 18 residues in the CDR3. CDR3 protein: CASSLVPLNPIGAGGYTF. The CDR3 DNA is TGTGCCAGCAGCTTAGTCCCACTTAACCCCATAGGGGCTGGCGGCTACACCTTC.

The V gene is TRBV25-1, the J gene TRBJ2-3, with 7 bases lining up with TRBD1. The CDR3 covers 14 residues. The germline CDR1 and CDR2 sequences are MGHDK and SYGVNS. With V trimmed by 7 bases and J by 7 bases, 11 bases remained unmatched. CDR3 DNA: TGTGCCAGCAAAGTGGGGGTAGGGGGCTATACGCAGTATTTT. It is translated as CASKVGVGGYTQYF.

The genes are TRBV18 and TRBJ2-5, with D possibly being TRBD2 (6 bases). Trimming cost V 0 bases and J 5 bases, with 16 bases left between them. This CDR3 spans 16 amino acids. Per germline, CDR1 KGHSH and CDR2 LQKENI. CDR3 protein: CASSPPGLAIGETQYF. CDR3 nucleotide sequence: TGTGCCAGCTCACCACCGGGACTGGCAATCGGGGAGACCCAGTACTTC.

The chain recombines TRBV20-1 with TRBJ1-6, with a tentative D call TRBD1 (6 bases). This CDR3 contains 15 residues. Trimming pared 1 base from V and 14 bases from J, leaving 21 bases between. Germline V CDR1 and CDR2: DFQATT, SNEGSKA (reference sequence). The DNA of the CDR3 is TGCAGTGCTAGAGTTGCGGGAAGAACAGAGGGGGCCCTCCACTTT. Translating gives CSARVAGRTEGALHF.

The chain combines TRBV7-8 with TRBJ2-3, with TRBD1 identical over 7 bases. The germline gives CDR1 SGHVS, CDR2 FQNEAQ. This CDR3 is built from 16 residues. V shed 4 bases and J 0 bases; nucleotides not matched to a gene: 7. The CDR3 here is CASSSLTGHSTDTQYF. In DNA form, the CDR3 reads TGTGCCAGCAGCTCCCTGACAGGGCATAGCACAGATACGCAGTATTTT.

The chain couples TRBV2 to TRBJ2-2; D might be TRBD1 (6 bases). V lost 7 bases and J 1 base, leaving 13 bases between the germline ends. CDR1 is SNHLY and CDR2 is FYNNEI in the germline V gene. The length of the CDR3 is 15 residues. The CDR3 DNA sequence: TGTGCCAGCAACCTACAGGGTCAGAACACCGGGGAGCTGTTTTTT. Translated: CASNLQGQNTGELFF. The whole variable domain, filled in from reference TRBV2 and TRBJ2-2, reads EPEVTQTPSHQVTQMGQEVILRCVPISNHLYFYWYRQILGQKVEFLVSFYNNEISEKSEIFDDQFSVERPDGSNFTLKIRSTKLEDSAMYFCASNLQGQNTGELFFGEGSRLTVL.

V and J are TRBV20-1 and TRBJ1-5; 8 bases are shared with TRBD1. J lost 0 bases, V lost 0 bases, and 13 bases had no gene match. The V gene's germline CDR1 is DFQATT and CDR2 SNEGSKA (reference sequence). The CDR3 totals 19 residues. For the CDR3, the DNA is TGCAGTGCTAGAGATCGTGGACAGGGATTCTTCAATAGCAATCAGCCCCAGCATTTT. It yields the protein CSARDRGQGFFNSNQPQHF.

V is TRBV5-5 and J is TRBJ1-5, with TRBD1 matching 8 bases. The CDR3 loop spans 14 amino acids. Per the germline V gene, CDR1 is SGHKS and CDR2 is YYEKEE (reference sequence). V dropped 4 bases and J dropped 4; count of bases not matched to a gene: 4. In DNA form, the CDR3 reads TGTGCCAGCAGCCCGGACAGGGTAAATCAGCCCCAGCATTTT. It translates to CASSPDRVNQPQHF. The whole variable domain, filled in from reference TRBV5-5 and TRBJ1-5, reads DAGVTQSPTHLIKTRGQQVTLRCSPISGHKSVSWYQQVLGQGPQFIFQYYEKEERGRGNFPDRFSARQFPNYSSELNVNALLLGDSALYLCASSPDRVNQPQHFGDGTRLSIL.

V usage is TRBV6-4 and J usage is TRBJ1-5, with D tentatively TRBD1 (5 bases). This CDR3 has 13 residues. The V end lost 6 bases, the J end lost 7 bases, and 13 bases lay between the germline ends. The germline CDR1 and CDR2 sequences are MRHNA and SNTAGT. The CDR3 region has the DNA TGTGCCAGCAGCCCACAGGACGGGCAGCCCCAGCATTTT. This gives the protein CASSPQDGQPQHF.

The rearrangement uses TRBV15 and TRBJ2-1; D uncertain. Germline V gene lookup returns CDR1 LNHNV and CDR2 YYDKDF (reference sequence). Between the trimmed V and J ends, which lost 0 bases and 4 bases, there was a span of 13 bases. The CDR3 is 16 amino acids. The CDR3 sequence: CATSRDRAFAYNEQFF. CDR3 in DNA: TGTGCCACCAGCAGAGATAGAGCGTTTGCATACAATGAGCAGTTCTTC. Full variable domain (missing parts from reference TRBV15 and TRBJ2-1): DAMVIQNPRYQVTQFGKPVTLSCSQTLNHNVMYWYQQKSSQAPKLLFHYYDKDFNNEADTPDNFQSRRPNTSFCFLDIRSPGLGDTAMYLCATSRDRAFAYNEQFFGPGTRLTVL.

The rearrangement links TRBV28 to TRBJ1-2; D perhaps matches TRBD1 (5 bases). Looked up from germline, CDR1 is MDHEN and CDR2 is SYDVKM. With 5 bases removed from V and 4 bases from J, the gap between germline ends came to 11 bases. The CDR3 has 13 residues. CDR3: CASSLHQGYGYTF. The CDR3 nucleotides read TGTGCCAGCAGTCTCCATCAGGGCTATGGCTACACCTTC.

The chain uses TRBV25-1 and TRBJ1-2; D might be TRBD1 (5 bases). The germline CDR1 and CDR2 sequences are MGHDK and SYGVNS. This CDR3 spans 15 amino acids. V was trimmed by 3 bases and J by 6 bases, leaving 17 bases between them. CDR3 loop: CASSDPGREGNGYTF. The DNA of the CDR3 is TGTGCCAGCAGTGATCCAGGCAGGGAGGGCAATGGCTACACCTTC.

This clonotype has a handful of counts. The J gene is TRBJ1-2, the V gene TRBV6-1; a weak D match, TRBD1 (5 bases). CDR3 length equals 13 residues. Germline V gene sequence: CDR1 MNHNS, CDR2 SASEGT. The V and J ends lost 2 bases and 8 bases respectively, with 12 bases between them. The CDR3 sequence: CASSEWGIGGYTF. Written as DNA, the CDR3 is TGTGCCAGCAGTGAATGGGGGATCGGAGGCTACACCTTC.

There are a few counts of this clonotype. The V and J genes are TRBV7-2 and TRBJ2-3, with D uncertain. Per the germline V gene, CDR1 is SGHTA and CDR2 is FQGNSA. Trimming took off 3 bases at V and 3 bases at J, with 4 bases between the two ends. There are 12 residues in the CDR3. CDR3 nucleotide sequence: TGTGCCAGCAGCTTTTTTACAGATACGCAGTATTTT. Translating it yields CASSFFTDTQYF.

CDR3 DNA sequence: TGTGCCAGTAATAGAGTCGCTCATCAGCCCCAGCATTTT. Translating gives CASNRVAHQPQHF. V gene TRBV19 combines with J gene TRBJ1-5; D is uncertain. V shed 7 bases and J shed 5 bases, with 12 bases lying between them. The CDR3 has 13 amino acids. Germline assignment: CDR1 LNHDA and CDR2 SQIVND (reference sequence).

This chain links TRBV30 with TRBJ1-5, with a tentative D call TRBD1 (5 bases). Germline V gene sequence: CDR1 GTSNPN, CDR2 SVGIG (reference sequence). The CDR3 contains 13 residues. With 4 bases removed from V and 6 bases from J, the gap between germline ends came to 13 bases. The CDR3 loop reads CAWTYGTSQPQHF. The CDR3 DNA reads TGTGCCTGGACGTACGGGACCTCTCAGCCCCAGCATTTT.

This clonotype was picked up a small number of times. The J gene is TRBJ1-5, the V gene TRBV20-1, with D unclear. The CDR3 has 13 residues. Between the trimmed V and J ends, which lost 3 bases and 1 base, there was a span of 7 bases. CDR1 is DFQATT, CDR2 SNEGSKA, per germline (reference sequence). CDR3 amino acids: CSASGLSNQPQHF. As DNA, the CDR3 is TGCAGTGCTAGCGGATTAAGCAATCAGCCCCAGCATTTT.

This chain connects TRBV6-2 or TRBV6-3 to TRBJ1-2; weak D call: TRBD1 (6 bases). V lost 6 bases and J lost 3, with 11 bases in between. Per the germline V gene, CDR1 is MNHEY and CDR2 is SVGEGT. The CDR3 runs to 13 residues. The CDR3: CASSQQGHYGYTF. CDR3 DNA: TGTGCCAGCAGCCAACAGGGCCACTATGGCTACACCTTC.

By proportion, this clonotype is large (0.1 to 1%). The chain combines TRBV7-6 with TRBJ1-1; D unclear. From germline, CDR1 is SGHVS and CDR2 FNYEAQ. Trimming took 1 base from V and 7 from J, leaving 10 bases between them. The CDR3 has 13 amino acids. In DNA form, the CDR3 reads TGTGCCAGCAGCTTAGAGGCCAGCTTTGAAGCTTTCTTT. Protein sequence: CASSLEASFEAFF.

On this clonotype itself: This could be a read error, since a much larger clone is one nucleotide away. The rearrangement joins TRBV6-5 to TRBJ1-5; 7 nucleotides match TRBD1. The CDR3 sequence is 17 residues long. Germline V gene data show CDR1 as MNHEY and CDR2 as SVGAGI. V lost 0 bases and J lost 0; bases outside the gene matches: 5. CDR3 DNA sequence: TGTGCCAGCAGTTACTCAGGGGGCACAGGTAGCAATCAGCCCCAGCATTTT. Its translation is CASSYSGGTGSNQPQHF.

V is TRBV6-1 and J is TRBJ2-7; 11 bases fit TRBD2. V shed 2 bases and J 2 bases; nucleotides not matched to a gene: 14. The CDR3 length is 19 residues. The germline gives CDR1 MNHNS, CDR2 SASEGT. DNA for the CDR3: TGTGCCAGCAGTGAATCCGGAACTAGCGGGAGATTATGGGCCTACGAGCAGTACTTC. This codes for CASSESGTSGRLWAYEQYF.